The 5 T cell receptor beta chains given below trace back to one sample, sequenced in a study of CD8 T cells in Susac syndrome. With random hexamers, reverse transcription was performed on roughly 0.45 to 1 ug of RNA. TCRdb redid the calling of the immunoSEQ multiplex PCR reads with MiXCR, one entry per CDR3 protein. The sample has 240,000 or so distinct CDR3 sequences, less than 96% seen once. What was sequenced was CD4+ T cells from PBMCs. These receptors were taken from a human donor with Susac syndrome.

This clonotype was seen only a few times. The chain joins TRBV12-3 or TRBV12-4 to TRBJ2-3; 10 nucleotides match TRBD2. The trim removed 5 bases at V and 4 bases at J, leaving 9 bases unmatched. The CDR3 covers 16 residues. In nucleotides, the CDR3 is TGTGCCAGCAGTCTTCGGCTAGCGGGAGTTGCAGATACGCAGTATTTT. It encodes CASSLRLAGVADTQYF.

CDR3 bases: TGTGCCAGCAGCCACCTCTTTCCGGGGTTTGAAAACATTCAGTACTTC. Protein product: CASSHLFPGFENIQYF. This chain links TRBV4-2 with TRBJ2-4; tentatively, D is TRBD2 (5 bases). V lost 3 bases to trimming and J lost 5 bases, with 17 bases between them. The CDR3 runs to 16 residues. Germline V gene sequence: CDR1 LGHNA, CDR2 YNFKEQ.

The chain joins TRBV5-4 to TRBJ2-2, with TRBD2 matching 10 bases. The CDR3 spans 17 residues. With V trimmed by 4 bases and J by 0 bases, 6 bases remained unmatched. Germline assignment: CDR1 SGHNT and CDR2 YYREEE (reference sequence). As DNA, the CDR3 is TGTGCCAGCAGCCCGATAGCGGGAGGCGCGAACACCGGGGAGCTGTTTTTT. Translated, it gives CASSPIAGGANTGELFF.

This sequence joins TRBV5-1 and TRBJ2-5, with TRBD1 identical over 10 bases. Germline CDR1 is SGHRS and CDR2 is YFSETQ. V trimming: 4 bases; J trimming: 5 bases; junction bases outside the gene matches: 14. This CDR3 spans 17 amino acids. In DNA form, the CDR3 reads TGCGCCAGCAGCCCCGCCGCCTGGACAGGGGGTATTGAGACCCAGTACTTC. Its protein is CASSPAAWTGGIETQYF.

DNA of the CDR3: TGTGCCAGCTCACCCCAGTCAGGGAGGAACACTGAAGCTTTCTTT. Its protein product is CASSPQSGRNTEAFF. The rearrangement links TRBV18 to TRBJ1-1, with D possibly being TRBD1 (5 bases). The ends were cut back, 3 bases at V and 1 base at J, with 12 bases in the middle. The CDR3 extends over 15 amino acids. Germline CDR1 and CDR2: KGHSH and LQKENI.